A single sample gave rise to the 21 T cell receptor beta chains below, sequenced in a study of blood T cell repertoires in COVID-19. Sequenced by immunoSEQ multiplex PCR; TCRdb stores in-frame clones only, minus some. The sample consists of roughly 70,000 clones, 80% to 85% of them appearing once. Sequenced material: peripheral blood. These receptors were collected from a woman aged 60-75 years with acute or convalescent COVID-19.

This chain connects TRBV9 to TRBJ2-1; 11 nucleotides align to TRBD2. With V trimmed by 4 bases and J by 7 bases, 22 bases remained unmatched. This CDR3 is 20 amino acids long. Looked up from germline, CDR1 is SGDLS and CDR2 is YYNGEE. CDR3 protein: CASSLAPGLADHRYGNEQFF. For the CDR3, the DNA is TGTGCCAGCAGCCTTGCCCCGGGACTAGCGGACCATCGCTACGGGAATGAGCAGTTCTTC.

The chain uses TRBV7-2 and TRBJ1-2, with 9 bases lining up with TRBD1. Germline-derived CDR1 and CDR2 are SGHTA and FQGNSA. J lost 4 bases, V lost 8 bases, and 11 bases had no gene match. The CDR3 contains 15 residues. The CDR3 is CASSLKGTGFYGYTF. As DNA, the CDR3 is TGTGCCAGCTCTTTGAAGGGGACAGGGTTCTATGGCTACACCTTC.

This clone came up a few times. V gene TRBV5-4 combines with J gene TRBJ2-7; D is perhaps TRBD2 (7 bases). With 5 bases removed from V and 7 bases from J, the gap between germline ends came to 16 bases. Germline V gene data show CDR1 as SGHNT and CDR2 as YYREEE (reference sequence). The CDR3 loop spans 13 amino acids. The CDR3 nucleotides read TGTGCCAGCAGGACTAGGGGGGGCGGGGAGCAGTACTTC. Its protein is CASRTRGGGEQYF.

This clone was counted once. The genes are TRBV5-1 and TRBJ1-6, with 9 nucleotides matching TRBD1. V trimming: 3 bases; J trimming: 7 bases; junction bases outside the gene matches: 8. The CDR3 covers 16 residues. The V gene's germline CDR1 is SGHRS and CDR2 YFSETQ. CDR3 in amino acids: CASSSAGQGNNSPLHF. The CDR3, as DNA: TGCGCCAGCAGCTCGGCAGGACAGGGGAACAATTCACCCCTCCACTTT.

The chain links TRBV10-1 to TRBJ1-2; 7 bases fit TRBD1. This CDR3 has 12 amino acids. Trimming cost V 11 bases and J 6 bases; bases outside gene matches: 9. Germline CDR1 is WNHNN and CDR2 is SYGVQD (reference sequence). The CDR3 DNA is TGCGCCCTACTAGGGGGCTCCCATGGCTACACCTTC. Protein product: CALLGGSHGYTF.

This clone has just a few counts. The CDR3 here is CSGRRDKELFF. The CDR3, as DNA: TGCAGCGGGCGCCGGGACAAGGAGCTGTTTTTT. The V gene is TRBV29-1, the J gene TRBJ2-2; D may be TRBD1 (6 bases). CDR3 length: 11 amino acids. Germline CDR1 and CDR2: SQVTM and ANQGSEA. With 7 bases removed from V and 10 bases from J, the gap between germline ends came to 13 bases.

This clone was counted once. The chain is built from TRBV25-1 and TRBJ2-3; TRBD2 agrees at 10 bases. V lost 3 bases, J lost 2 bases, and 8 bases stayed unmatched. CDR3 size: 17 residues. Germline V lookup: CDR1 MGHDK, CDR2 SYGVNS. The CDR3 DNA follows: TGTGCCAGCAGTGATCGACAACTAGCGGGGACCACAGATACGCAGTATTTT. Protein product: CASSDRQLAGTTDTQYF.

A few counts support this clone. The chain recombines TRBV21-1 with TRBJ1-2; the table's D call, TRBD1, was not checked against the DNA. TRBV21-1 is given as a pseudogene. CDR3 length: 15 residues. In DNA, the CDR3 is TGTGCCAGCAGAAAAAGGCACAGGGGAGTTGGTGGCTACACCTTC. Its translation: CASRKRHRGVGGYTF.

The V gene is TRBV30, the J gene TRBJ2-3, with TRBD2 matching over 15 bases. This CDR3 is built from 20 residues. Looked up from germline, CDR1 is GTSNPN and CDR2 is SVGIG (reference sequence). With 3 bases clipped from V and 0 bases from J, the junction kept 13 bases outside the gene matches. As DNA, the CDR3 is TGTGCCTGGAGCGCCCTGGGACTAGCGGGGGGCATAGCTAGCACAGATACGCAGTATTTT. This translates into CAWSALGLAGGIASTDTQYF.

This clone turned up a few times. This chain links TRBV9 with TRBJ2-3, with unresolved D. The CDR3 totals 18 residues. The V gene lost 0 bases and the J gene lost 1 base, with 18 bases spanning the gap. The germline gives CDR1 SGDLS, CDR2 YYNGEE. CDR3 loop: CASSVGPSSSTRTDTQYF. The CDR3 region has the DNA TGTGCCAGCAGCGTAGGTCCGTCTAGTTCGACTCGCACAGATACGCAGTATTTT.

The rearrangement uses TRBV5-1 and TRBJ1-2; possible D gene TRBD1, 5 bases. Between the trimmed V and J ends, which lost 4 bases and 8 bases, there was a span of 18 bases. This CDR3 region has 14 residues. CDR1 and CDR2 (germline): SGHRS, YFSETQ. CDR3 amino acids: CASSVEEGPGGYTF. The DNA of the CDR3 is TGCGCCAGCAGCGTGGAGGAGGGACCAGGCGGCTACACCTTC.

The V and J genes are TRBV6-1 and TRBJ2-3; 9 bases fit TRBD1. The junction had 12 bases not matched to a gene; V was cut back by 4 bases and J by 7 bases. Germline loops: CDR1 MNHNS, CDR2 SASEGT. This CDR3 spans 16 amino acids. CDR3 sequence (DNA): TGTGCCAGCAGTGCGAACCCGGGACAGGGCCAAAATACGCAGTATTTT. It is translated as CASSANPGQGQNTQYF.

This sequence joins TRBV7-2 and TRBJ2-7, with 11 bases matching TRBD2. Germline V CDR1 and CDR2: SGHTA, FQGNSA. This CDR3 comprises 15 residues. With V trimmed by 3 bases and J by 1 base, 2 bases remained unmatched. Here the CDR3 reads CASSFLAGGSYEQYF. DNA of the CDR3: TGTGCCAGCAGCTTTCTAGCGGGGGGTTCCTACGAGCAGTACTTC.

The chain links TRBV6-5 to TRBJ1-2, with D possibly matching TRBD1 (5 bases). V lost 2 bases, J lost 6 bases, and 13 bases lay in between. The CDR3 contains 14 residues. From germline, CDR1 is MNHEY and CDR2 SVGAGI. The DNA for the CDR3 is TGTGCCAGCAGTTACGGGGCCGCCACTCATGGCTACACCTTC. Translating gives CASSYGAATHGYTF.

The V call is TRBV30, the J call TRBJ1-2, with TRBD1 as a possible D gene (5 bases). The CDR3 contains 12 residues. The germline gives CDR1 GTSNPN, CDR2 SVGIG (reference sequence). The V end lost 5 bases, the J end lost 5 bases, and 12 bases lay between the germline ends. The CDR3 DNA reads as TGTGCCTGGTCCCAGGGTACTTATGGCTACACCTTC. It is translated as CAWSQGTYGYTF.

The J gene is TRBJ2-3, the V gene TRBV9; D is perhaps TRBD1 (5 bases). This CDR3 has 17 amino acids. Germline V gene sequence: CDR1 SGDLS, CDR2 YYNGEE. With 0 bases removed from V and 0 bases from J, the gap between germline ends came to 14 bases. The CDR3 coding sequence is TGTGCCAGCAGCGTAGGTCGGCAGGGAAGTAGCACAGATACGCAGTATTTT. Its protein product is CASSVGRQGSSTDTQYF.

The chain employs TRBV18 and TRBJ1-2, with 7 bases aligning to TRBD1. V was clipped by 2 bases and J by 7 bases; unmatched bases: 4. CDR3 length: 13 amino acids. The germline V gene has CDR1 KGHSH and CDR2 LQKENI. In DNA, the CDR3 is TGTGCCAGCTCACCAAGGGCAGGGGGTGGCTACACCTTC. It is translated as CASSPRAGGGYTF.

J is TRBJ2-3 and V is TRBV5-1, with 7 bases matching TRBD2. This CDR3 has 16 amino acids. The germline CDR1 and CDR2 sequences are SGHRS and YFSETQ. The trim removed 7 bases at V and 0 bases at J, leaving 11 bases unmatched. CDR3 DNA: TGCGCCAGCCTCACGGAACCAGCGGGGAGCACAGATACGCAGTATTTT. Translation: CASLTEPAGSTDTQYF.

V and J are TRBV20-1 and TRBJ1-5; 8 bases match TRBD1. With V trimmed by 3 bases and J by 2 bases, 12 bases remained unmatched. The CDR3 spans 17 residues. Per the germline V gene, CDR1 is DFQATT and CDR2 is SNEGSKA (reference sequence). Here the CDR3 reads CSASSAGGEWGNQPQHF. The CDR3 nucleotides read TGCAGTGCTAGTTCGGCAGGGGGCGAATGGGGCAATCAGCCCCAGCATTTT.

This clone was found once. The V call is TRBV5-1, the J call TRBJ2-1, with TRBD2 as a possible D gene (5 bases). V shed 5 bases and J shed 2 bases, with 20 bases lying between them. Germline V gene data show CDR1 as SGHRS and CDR2 as YFSETQ. The CDR3 runs to 17 residues. This CDR3 reads CASRTGNPVGAYNEQFF. Written as DNA, the CDR3 is TGCGCCAGCAGGACGGGGAACCCGGTCGGAGCCTACAATGAGCAGTTCTTC.

This rearrangement joins TRBV11-1 to TRBJ2-1; maybe TRBD1 (7 bases). V was cut by 3 bases and J by 4 bases, with 10 bases left in between. Germline V gives CDR1 SGHAT, CDR2 FQDESV (reference sequence). The CDR3 is made up of 14 amino acids. The DNA of the CDR3 is TGTGCCAGCAGCTTGGCAGGGGGGTACAATGAGCAGTTCTTC. This gives the protein CASSLAGGYNEQFF.